These T cell receptor beta chains were read from a single sample in a study of cytomegalovirus exposure and HLA in healthy donors. Sequencing was performed with immunoSEQ multiplex PCR; in TCRdb, only in-frame clones are kept and a portion is missing. In the table there are 100,000 or so clones, approximately 84% of which are singletons. The specimen was PBMCs. The receptors here all came from a man between 18 and 35 years old in good health and CMV-seronegative. Both conserved end residues are part of each CDR3. The D gene is left open where the match is weak. The listing skips clone size in some rows; elsewhere it reads once, few, many or a size class.

V gene	D gene	clone size	J gene	CDR3 DNA	CDR3 protein
TRBV7-7	TRBD2	-	TRBJ2-3	TGTGCTAGCAGCCTCACGACTAGCGGGAGTGATAATACGCAGTATTTT	CASSLTTSGSDNTQYF
TRBV29-1	-	-	TRBJ1-1	TGCAGCGTTGAATACAGGGCAGAAGCTTTCTTT	CSVEYRAEAFF
TRBV18	TRBD2	-	TRBJ2-2	TGTGCCAGCTCACTGGGGACTAGCGGAATCACCGGGGAGCTGTTTTTT	CASSLGTSGITGELFF
TRBV11-3	-	few	TRBJ1-1	TGTGCCAGCAGCTTAGACCCGCGACACCCTGAAGCTTTCTTT	CASSLDPRHPEAFF
TRBV18	TRBD1	-	TRBJ2-1	TGTGCCAGCTCGCTTGGAACAGGGGGCCCGATCTTC	CASSLGTGGPIF
TRBV6-5	-	once	TRBJ1-5	TGTGCCAGCAGTTACTCGATCGGGGGCAATCAGCCCCAGCATTTT	CASSYSIGGNQPQHF
TRBV5-4	-	-	TRBJ1-1	TGTGCCAGCAGCTTGTCAGGTACGACTGAAGCTTTCTTT	CASSLSGTTEAFF
TRBV29-1	-	-	TRBJ1-2	TGCAGCGTTGAAATAGCTTTGGGTGGCTACACCTTC	CSVEIALGGYTF
TRBV5-6	-	few	TRBJ2-1	TGTGCCAGCAGCTTGGAGGAGCTCCGCCTCTCCAATGAGCAGTTCTTC	CASSLEELRLSNEQFF
TRBV10-1	-	once	TRBJ1-5	TGCGCCAGCAGCCCAAGCGGGAATCAGCCCCAGCATTTT	CASSPSGNQPQHF
TRBV27	TRBD1	few	TRBJ1-1	TGTGCCAGCAGTTTACACCGGACAGGAAGGAACACTGAAGCTTTCTTT	CASSLHRTGRNTEAFF
TRBV28	-	-	TRBJ2-7	TGTGCCAGCAGTTCCTCGACAATCTCCGAGCAGTACTTC	CASSSSTISEQYF
TRBV4-3	-	-	TRBJ2-7	TGCGCCAGCAGCCAAGATCGGGGGAACTACGAGCAGTACTTC	CASSQDRGNYEQYF
TRBV5-1	-	-	TRBJ2-7	TGCGCCAGCAGCTTGGTGTCGGCAGGCCCGGGAGAGCAGTACTTC	CASSLVSAGPGEQYF
TRBV4-3	-	-	TRBJ2-5	TGCGCCAGCAGCCAAGACTTGACACCCCAAGAGACCCAGTACTTC	CASSQDLTPQETQYF
TRBV7-9	-	-	TRBJ1-2	TGTGCCAGCAGCTTAGACTCGGCAGGGCTCACTGGCTACACCTTC	CASSLDSAGLTGYTF
TRBV19	-	-	TRBJ2-7	TGTGCCAGTAGACGGGCGGGCACCTACGAGCAGTACTTC	CASRRAGTYEQYF
TRBV7-2	-	-	TRBJ2-1	TGTGCCAGCAGCTTGGGGCAGGGGACCTACAATGAGCAGTTCTTC	CASSLGQGTYNEQFF
TRBV5-1	TRBD2	-	TRBJ2-1	TGCGCCAGCAGCAGGGGACTAGCGGGGAGTGGGGAGCAGTTCTTC	CASSRGLAGSGEQFF
TRBV7-9	-	once	TRBJ1-2	TGTGCCAGCAGCACCAGGGCCTGGGGCTACACCTTC	CASSTRAWGYTF
TRBV14	-	-	TRBJ1-5	TGTGCCAGCAGCCAAGGAGGGCCCCAGCATTTT	CASSQGGPQHF
TRBV5-4	TRBD2	-	TRBJ2-2	TGTGCCAGCAGCCCAGAGGGAGCGGGAGGGCTCCCCGGGGAGCTGTTTTTT	CASSPEGAGGLPGELFF
TRBV5-4	-	-	TRBJ1-5	TGTGCCAGCAGCTTGGGGGGCGATCAGCCCCAGCATTTT	CASSLGGDQPQHF
TRBV5-1	TRBD1	-	TRBJ2-5	TGCGCCAGCAGCTTGATAGCAGGGGGTGTGGAGACCCAGTACTTC	CASSLIAGGVETQYF
TRBV30	-	-	TRBJ2-7	TGTGCCTGGAGACCGACAGCGTACTACGAGCAGTACTTC	CAWRPTAYYEQYF
TRBV5-4	-	-	TRBJ2-2	TGTGCCAGCAGCTTGTCAGGGATCAACGGGGAGCTGTTTTTT	CASSLSGINGELFF
TRBV27	TRBD2	-	TRBJ2-2	TGTGCCAGCAGTCCGGGGGGGGAGACCGGGGAGCTGTTTTTT	CASSPGGETGELFF
TRBV6-5	TRBD1	-	TRBJ2-7	TGTGCCAGCAGGAACGACAGGGGACCCTACGAGCAGTACTTC	CASRNDRGPYEQYF
TRBV7-7	-	-	TRBJ1-3	TGTGCTAGCAGCTTAGAGGCAGGCGCAGTCTCTGGAAACACCATATATTTT	CASSLEAGAVSGNTIYF
TRBV18	TRBD1	-	TRBJ1-1	TGTGCCAGCTCACCACAGCCGGGACAGGGGGCCAACACTGAAGCTTTCTTT	CASSPQPGQGANTEAFF
TRBV13	TRBD1	-	TRBJ2-7	TGTGCCAGCAGGGCCGGGACAGTCGCTCTCGAGCAGTACTTC	CASRAGTVALEQYF
TRBV7-9	TRBD2	-	TRBJ2-1	TGTGCCAGCAGCAAAGCGGGAGGGTACAATGAGCAGTTCTTC	CASSKAGGYNEQFF
TRBV7-6	-	once	TRBJ1-1	TGTGCCAGCAGCCCTCAACCACCGACAGGCGCTGAAGCTTTCTTT	CASSPQPPTGAEAFF
TRBV5-6	TRBD1	-	TRBJ1-1	TGTGCCAGCAGCTTGCCAAACAGGGGAACGGCTTTCTTT	CASSLPNRGTAFF
TRBV19	-	once	TRBJ2-5	TGTGCCAGTAGTATAGGGGTGGGGGGAGAGACCCAGTACTTC	CASSIGVGGETQYF
TRBV6-5	TRBD1	-	TRBJ1-5	TGTGCCATTTCGACAGGGGAGGGTCAGCCCCAGCATTTT	CAISTGEGQPQHF
TRBV9	-	-	TRBJ2-6	TGTGCCAGCAGCATTGACAGAAACTCTGGGGCCAACGTCCTGACTTTC	CASSIDRNSGANVLTF